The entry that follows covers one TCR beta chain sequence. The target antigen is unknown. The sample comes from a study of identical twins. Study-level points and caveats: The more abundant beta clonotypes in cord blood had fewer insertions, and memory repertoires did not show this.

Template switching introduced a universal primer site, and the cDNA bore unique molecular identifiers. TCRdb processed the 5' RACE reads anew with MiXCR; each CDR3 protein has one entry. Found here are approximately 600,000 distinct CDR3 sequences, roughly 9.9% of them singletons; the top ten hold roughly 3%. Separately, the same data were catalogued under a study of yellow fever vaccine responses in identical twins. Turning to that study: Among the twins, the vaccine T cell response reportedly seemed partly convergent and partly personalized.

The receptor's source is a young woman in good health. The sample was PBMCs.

CDR3 sequence (DNA): TGTGCCAGCAGCGTAGTCGGTGGGACTAGCGGCACAGATACGCAGTATTTT. Translated, it gives CASSVVGGTSGTDTQYF. The chain combines TRBV9 with TRBJ2-3; 10 positions agree with TRBD2. The CDR3 is made up of 17 amino acids. Germline values: CDR1 SGDLS, CDR2 YYNGEE. V dropped 0 bases and J dropped 1; count of bases not matched to a gene: 5.